The TCR beta chain described here comes from a study of T cells in Graves' hyperthyroidism and ophthalmopathy. RNA transcripts yielded amplified TCR beta CDR3 regions. The TCR CDR3 was amplified in a first-round RT-PCR using the HTBI primer set. TCRdb redid the calling of the multiplex PCR reads with MiXCR, one entry per CDR3 protein. The sample carries fewer than 500,000 distinct CDR3 sequences, 13% to 15% recorded once. Diagnosing involved the use of clinical symptoms, serum thyroxine and TRAb, thyroid ultrasound and orbital computed tomography. Ten or more counts support this clonotype. Sequencing input: blood. This clonotype was obtained from a woman in her 30s with Graves' ophthalmopathy.

The CDR3 nucleotides read TGTGCCAGCAGCGCCGGGACAGACTTCTACGAGCAGTACTTC. Amino acid sequence: CASSAGTDFYEQYF. The chain is built from TRBV28 and TRBJ2-7; the match to TRBD1 covers 7 bases. The CDR3 is 14 amino acids. CDR1 and CDR2 (germline): MDHEN, SYDVKM. V lost 6 bases, J lost 3 bases, and 8 bases stayed unmatched. The full variable domain, completed using reference TRBV28 and TRBJ2-7, is DVKVTQSSRYLVKRTGEKVFLECVQDMDHENMFWYRQDPGLGLRLIYFSYDVKMKEKGDIPEGYSVSREKKERFSLILESASTNQTSMYLCASSAGTDFYEQYFGPGTRLTVT.